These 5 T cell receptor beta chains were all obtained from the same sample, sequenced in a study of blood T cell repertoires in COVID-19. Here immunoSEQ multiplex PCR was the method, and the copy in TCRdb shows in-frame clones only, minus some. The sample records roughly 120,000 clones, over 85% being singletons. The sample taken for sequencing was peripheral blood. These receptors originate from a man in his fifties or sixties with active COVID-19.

The CDR3 loop reads CASSPIGTEAFF. CDR3 sequence (DNA): TGTGCCAGTAGTCCCATCGGCACTGAAGCTTTCTTT. The chain joins TRBV19 to TRBJ1-1, with D uncertain. Trimming removed 5 bases at V and 4 bases at J, with 8 bases between. This CDR3 is 12 amino acids long. From germline, CDR1 is LNHDA and CDR2 SQIVND (reference sequence).

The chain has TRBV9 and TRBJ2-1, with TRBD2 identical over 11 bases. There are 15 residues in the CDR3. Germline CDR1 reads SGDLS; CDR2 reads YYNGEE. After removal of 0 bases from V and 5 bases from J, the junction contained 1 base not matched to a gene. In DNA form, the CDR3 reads TGTGCCAGCAGCGTAGGTAGCGGGGGGGACAATGAGCAGTTCTTC. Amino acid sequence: CASSVGSGGDNEQFF.

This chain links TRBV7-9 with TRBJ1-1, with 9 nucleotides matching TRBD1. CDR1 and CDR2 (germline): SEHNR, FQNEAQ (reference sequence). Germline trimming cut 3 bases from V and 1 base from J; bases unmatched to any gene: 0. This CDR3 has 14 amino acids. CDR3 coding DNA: TGTGCCAGCAGCTTGACAGGGGGGAACACTGAAGCTTTCTTT. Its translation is CASSLTGGNTEAFF. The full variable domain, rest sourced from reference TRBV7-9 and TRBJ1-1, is DTGVSQNPRHKITKRGQNVTFRCDPISEHNRLYWYRQTLGQGPEFLTYFQNEAQLEKSRLLSDRFSAERPKGSFSTLEIQRTEQGDSAMYLCASSLTGGNTEAFFGQGTRLTVV.

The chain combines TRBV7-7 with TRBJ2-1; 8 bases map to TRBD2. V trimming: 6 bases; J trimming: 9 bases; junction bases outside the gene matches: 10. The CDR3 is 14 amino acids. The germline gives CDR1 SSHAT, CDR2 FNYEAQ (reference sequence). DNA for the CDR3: TGTGCCAGCAGTTCCGGGACTAGTGGGAGTGAGCAGTTCTTC. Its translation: CASSSGTSGSEQFF.

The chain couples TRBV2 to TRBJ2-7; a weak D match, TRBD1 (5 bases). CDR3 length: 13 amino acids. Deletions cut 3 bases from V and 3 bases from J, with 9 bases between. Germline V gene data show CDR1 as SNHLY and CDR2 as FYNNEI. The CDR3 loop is CASSDSGNYEQYF. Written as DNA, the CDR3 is TGTGCCAGCAGTGATTCAGGGAACTACGAGCAGTACTTC.